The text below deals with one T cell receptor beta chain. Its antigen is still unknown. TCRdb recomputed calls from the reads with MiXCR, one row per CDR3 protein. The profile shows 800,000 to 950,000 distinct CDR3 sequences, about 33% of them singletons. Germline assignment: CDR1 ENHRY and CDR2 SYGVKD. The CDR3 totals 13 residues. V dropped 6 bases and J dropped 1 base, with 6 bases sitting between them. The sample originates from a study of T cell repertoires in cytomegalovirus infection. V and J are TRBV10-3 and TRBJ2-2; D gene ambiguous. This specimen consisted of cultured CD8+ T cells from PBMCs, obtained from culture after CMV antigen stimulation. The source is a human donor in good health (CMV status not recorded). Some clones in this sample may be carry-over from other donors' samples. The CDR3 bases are TGTGCCATCAGGACGGAGAACACCGGGGAGCTGTTTTTT. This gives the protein CAIRTENTGELFF.